This passage covers 20 T cell receptor beta chains from one sample sequenced in a study of identical twins. TCRdb analysed the 5' RACE reads with MiXCR anew, one entry per CDR3 protein. Of about 660,000 distinct CDR3 sequences in the sample, 8.5% to 9% were seen once. Separately, the same data were catalogued under a study of yellow fever vaccine responses in identical twins.

The sequencing input was PBMCs. The receptors shown here come from a woman between 18 and 30 years old in good health.

The chain combines TRBV20-1 with TRBJ2-7, with D possibly TRBD1 on 5 matching bases. Germline CDR1 and CDR2: DFQATT and SNEGSKA (reference sequence). The CDR3 runs 12 residues. Trimming took 6 bases from V and 5 from J, leaving 14 bases between them. The CDR3 reads CSARQGLDEQYF. The CDR3 bases are TGCAGTGCCAGGCAGGGCCTGGACGAGCAGTACTTC.

The CDR3 region has the DNA TGTGCCAGCAGTGAAAGGACAGGGGTGCGGACGACTGGGGAGACCCAGTACTTC. Amino acid sequence: CASSERTGVRTTGETQYF. The chain links TRBV25-1 to TRBJ2-5; the match to TRBD1 covers 9 bases. There are 18 residues in the CDR3. The J segment lost 5 bases and the V segment lost 2 bases, leaving 15 bases of the junction unmatched. Germline-derived CDR1 and CDR2 are MGHDK and SYGVNS.

In this sample, this clonotype turned up many times. The chain recombines TRBV12-3 or TRBV12-4 with TRBJ2-7; 7 nucleotides line up with TRBD1. The CDR3 length is 11 residues. Trimming took 3 bases from V and 11 from J; bases not matched to a gene: 4. CDR3 DNA: TGTGCCAGCAGTTTTGGACAGGCGGAGTACTTC. The encoded protein is CASSFGQAEYF.

This clonotype was seen more than once but under ten times. The chain employs TRBV6-1 and TRBJ1-5; tentatively, D is TRBD1 (5 bases). The germline gives CDR1 MNHNS, CDR2 SASEGT. Trimming removed 8 bases from V and 11 bases from J, with 19 bases in between. CDR3 length: 13 amino acids. The CDR3 nucleotides read TGTGCCAGCGCCATGGCAGGGCCCGGGGCCCAGCATTTT. Translated, it gives CASAMAGPGAQHF.

V is TRBV12-3 or TRBV12-4 and J is TRBJ2-1; the match to TRBD2 covers 11 bases. This CDR3 comprises 17 residues. The ends lost 3 bases at V and 7 bases at J; junction bases unmatched: 11. CDR3 residues: CASSFGTSGRFGNEQFF. The CDR3 nucleotides read TGTGCCAGCAGTTTCGGTACTAGCGGGAGATTCGGGAATGAGCAGTTCTTC.

In this sample, this clonotype turned up many times. The chain combines TRBV6-2 or TRBV6-3 with TRBJ2-1; weak D call: TRBD2 (6 bases). The V gene's germline CDR1 is MNHEY and CDR2 SVGEGT. CDR3 length: 15 residues. The V and J ends lost 8 bases and 7 bases respectively, with 21 bases between them. The CDR3 loop reads CASASRSLALNEQFF. The CDR3 DNA follows: TGTGCCAGCGCAAGCCGGTCACTAGCCCTAAATGAGCAGTTCTTC.

The chain employs TRBV11-2 and TRBJ2-7, with 7 bases lining up with TRBD1. Unmatched junction bases numbered 8, after V lost 5 bases and J lost 7 bases. The CDR3 has 13 amino acids. Germline CDR1 and CDR2: SGHAT and FQNNGV. Here the CDR3 DNA reads TGTGCCAGCAGCACGGGGACAGAGAGGGAGCAGTACTTC. Translating gives CASSTGTEREQYF.

This clonotype has more than one count but fewer than ten. The chain joins TRBV12-3 or TRBV12-4 to TRBJ1-2; D is perhaps TRBD1 (5 bases). The CDR3 consists of 16 residues. V lost 4 bases to trimming and J lost 8 bases, with 23 bases between them. Written as DNA, the CDR3 is TGTGCCAGCAGTTATCCCCCCGGGACGGCCTCTAGGGGCTACACCTTC. Encoded protein: CASSYPPGTASRGYTF.

This clonotype has just a few counts. The J gene is TRBJ2-7, the V gene TRBV5-1, with a possible D match to TRBD2 (5 bases). The CDR3 has 15 residues. V was shortened by 3 bases and J by 5 bases, with 18 bases between the two germline ends. CDR1 SGHRS and CDR2 YFSETQ come from the germline V gene. In DNA, the CDR3 is TGCGCCAGCAGCTCGTCCGGCCGGGGATTCGACGAGCAGTACTTC. It translates to CASSSSGRGFDEQYF.

This clonotype was seen repeatedly, ten times or more. The V and J genes are TRBV28 and TRBJ2-1, with TRBD1 matching over 8 bases. Trimming removed 5 bases from V and 7 bases from J; junction bases left unmatched: 13. Germline V gene lookup returns CDR1 MDHEN and CDR2 SYDVKM. The CDR3 loop spans 16 amino acids. CDR3: CASSLIQGVALNEQFF. The CDR3 bases are TGTGCCAGCAGTCTCATACAGGGGGTTGCCCTAAATGAGCAGTTCTTC.

This clonotype has more than one count but fewer than ten. The chain combines TRBV4-3 with TRBJ2-3; TRBD1 agrees at 9 bases. Germline CDR1 and CDR2: LGHNA and YSLEER. CDR3 length equals 15 residues. V gave up 4 bases and J gave up 2 bases; unmatched junction bases: 4. DNA for the CDR3: TGCGCCAGCAGCCGCGGACAGGGGATCACAGATACGCAGTATTTT. Translating it yields CASSRGQGITDTQYF.

This clonotype has at least ten counts. The V call is TRBV6-1, the J call TRBJ1-2, with D unclear. The CDR3 is 13 amino acids. Trimming shortened V by 7 bases and J by 6 bases, and 15 bases separated the two germline ends. The germline CDR1 and CDR2 sequences are MNHNS and SASEGT. Written as DNA, the CDR3 is TGTGCCAGCACCCCCGATCCTGGGGATGGCTACACCTTC. Its protein is CASTPDPGDGYTF.

The DNA for the CDR3 is TGTGCCAGCAGTGGGGGGACAGGGTTGGGCTCACCCCTCCACTTT. This translates into CASSGGTGLGSPLHF. The chain links TRBV28 to TRBJ1-6; TRBD1 agrees at 9 bases. Germline V gene sequence: CDR1 MDHEN, CDR2 SYDVKM. The junction had 9 bases not matched to a gene; V was cut back by 5 bases and J by 10 bases. The CDR3 runs to 15 residues. The complete variable domain, with remaining parts taken from reference TRBV28 and TRBJ1-6, reads DVKVTQSSRYLVKRTGEKVFLECVQDMDHENMFWYRQDPGLGLRLIYFSYDVKMKEKGDIPEGYSVSREKKERFSLILESASTNQTSMYLCASSGGTGLGSPLHFGNGTRLTVT.

The V gene is TRBV7-2, the J gene TRBJ2-7, with a possible D match to TRBD2 (5 bases). V shed 5 bases and J shed 3 bases, with 11 bases lying between them. CDR1 is SGHTA, CDR2 FQGNSA, per germline. This CDR3 is built from 13 residues. CDR3 DNA sequence: TGTGCCAGCAGCGACGACCGGGGCTACGAGCAGTACTTC. As protein: CASSDDRGYEQYF.

In this sample, this clonotype turned up a few times. This sequence joins TRBV20-1 and TRBJ1-2, with a tentative D call TRBD1 (6 bases). The CDR3 totals 15 residues. Trimming took 6 bases from V and 2 from J, leaving 19 bases between them. Per germline, CDR1 DFQATT and CDR2 SNEGSKA (reference sequence). CDR3 coding DNA: TGCAGTGCGTTCGCCCCGGGGGCGTTGAACTATGGCTACACCTTC. It is translated as CSAFAPGALNYGYTF.

This clonotype was seen repeatedly, ten times or more. The CDR3 protein is CASSLWTDSSYNSPLHF. CDR3 sequence (DNA): TGTGCCAGCAGTCTTTGGACAGACAGCTCCTATAATTCACCCCTCCACTTT. The rearrangement uses TRBV6-1 and TRBJ1-6; possibly TRBD1 for D (6 bases). V was pared by 5 bases and J by 0 bases, with 14 bases between. The germline V gene has CDR1 MNHNS and CDR2 SASEGT. CDR3 size: 17 residues.

Ten or more counts support this clonotype. This sequence joins TRBV4-2 and TRBJ1-4; 11 bases fit TRBD1. Per the germline V gene, CDR1 is LGHNA and CDR2 is YNFKEQ. The CDR3 runs to 17 residues. The V gene end was trimmed by 3 bases and the J gene end by 7 bases; junction bases not matched to a gene: 10. In nucleotides, the CDR3 is TGTGCCAGCAGCCACTCTCGAGGACAGGGGGCAACTGAAAAACTGTTTTTT. Translated, it gives CASSHSRGQGATEKLFF.

There are a few counts of this clonotype. This chain connects TRBV7-2 to TRBJ1-1; the match to TRBD1 covers 7 bases. Trimming removed 5 bases from V and 0 bases from J; junction bases left unmatched: 6. The germline gives CDR1 SGHTA, CDR2 FQGNSA. This CDR3 has 15 amino acids. CDR3 in amino acids: CASSRDRGMNTEAFF. Here the CDR3 DNA reads TGTGCCAGCAGCCGGGACAGAGGCATGAACACTGAAGCTTTCTTT. Using reference TRBV7-2 and TRBJ1-1 for the parts outside the CDR3, the full variable domain is GAGVSQSPSNKVTEKGKDVELRCDPISGHTALYWYRQSLGQGLEFLIYFQGNSAPDKSGLPSDRFSAERTGGSVSTLTIQRTQQEDSAVYLCASSRDRGMNTEAFFGQGTRLTVV.

This clonotype was observed a handful of times. The chain joins TRBV3-1 to TRBJ2-5; no definite D call. The V and J ends lost 3 bases and 5 bases respectively, with 7 bases between them. This CDR3 comprises 12 residues. The germline CDR1 and CDR2 sequences are LGHDT and YNNKEL (reference sequence). CDR3 residues: CASSHRLETQYF. CDR3 coding DNA: TGTGCCAGCAGCCATAGGCTCGAGACCCAGTACTTC.

This clonotype was recorded a few times. V usage is TRBV29-1 and J usage is TRBJ2-1; D unresolved. Germline values: CDR1 SQVTM, CDR2 ANQGSEA. Trimming shortened V by 2 bases and J by 6 bases, and 8 bases separated the two germline ends. CDR3 length equals 12 residues. CDR3 region: CSVELMGNEQFF. CDR3 coding DNA: TGCAGCGTTGAACTTATGGGCAATGAGCAGTTCTTC.